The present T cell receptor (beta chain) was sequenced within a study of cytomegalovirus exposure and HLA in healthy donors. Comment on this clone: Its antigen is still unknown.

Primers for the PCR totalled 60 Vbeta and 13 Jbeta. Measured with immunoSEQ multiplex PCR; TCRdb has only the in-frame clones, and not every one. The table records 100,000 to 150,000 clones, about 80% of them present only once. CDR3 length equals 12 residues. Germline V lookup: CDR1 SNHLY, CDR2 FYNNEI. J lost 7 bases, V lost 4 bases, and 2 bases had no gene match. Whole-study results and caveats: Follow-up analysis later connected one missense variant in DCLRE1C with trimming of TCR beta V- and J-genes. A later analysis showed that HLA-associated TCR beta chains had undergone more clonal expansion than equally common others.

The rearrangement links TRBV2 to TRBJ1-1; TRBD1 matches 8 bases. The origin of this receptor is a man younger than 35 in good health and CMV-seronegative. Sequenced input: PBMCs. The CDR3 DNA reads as TGTGCCAGCAGTGGGACAGGGAGTGAAGCTTTCTTT. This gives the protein CASSGTGSEAFF.